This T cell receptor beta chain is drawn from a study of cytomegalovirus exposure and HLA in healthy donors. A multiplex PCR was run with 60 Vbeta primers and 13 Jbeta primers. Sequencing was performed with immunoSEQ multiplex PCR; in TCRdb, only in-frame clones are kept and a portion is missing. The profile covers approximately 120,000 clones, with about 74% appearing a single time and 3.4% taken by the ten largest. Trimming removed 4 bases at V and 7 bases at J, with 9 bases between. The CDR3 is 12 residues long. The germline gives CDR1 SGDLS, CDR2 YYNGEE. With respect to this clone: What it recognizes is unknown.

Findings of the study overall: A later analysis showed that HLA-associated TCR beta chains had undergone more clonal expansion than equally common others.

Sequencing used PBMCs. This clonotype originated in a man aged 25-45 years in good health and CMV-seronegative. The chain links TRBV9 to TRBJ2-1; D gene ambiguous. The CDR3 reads CASSQSENEQFF. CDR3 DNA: TGTGCCAGCAGCCAGAGCGAGAATGAGCAGTTCTTC.